This T cell receptor beta chain was observed in a study of beta chain features in type 1 diabetes. The study's findings and limits: Individuals with type 1 diabetes displayed fewer insertions and more deletions at VDJ junctions.

TCRB transcripts that were expressed got sequenced, as all of the isolated RNA had been reverse transcribed. The assay was immunoSEQ multiplex PCR, and TCRdb's table has in-frame clones only and misses some. The table shows approximately 200,000 clones, with over 9.5% occurring only once. Germline lookup yields CDR1 SGHAT and CDR2 FQNNGV. The J segment lost 4 bases and the V segment lost 3 bases, leaving 12 bases of the junction unmatched. This CDR3 comprises 17 residues. Concerning this clone: Its cognate antigen is unknown.

The sequence derives from a woman aged 18 to 35 in good health. The rearrangement joins TRBV11-2 to TRBJ2-1; 7 bases match TRBD1. The sample consisted of naive CD4+ T cells from blood. Here the CDR3 DNA reads TGTGCCAGCAGCTTTTTTCGCCGGGACAGAGCATACAATGAGCAGTTCTTC. Its translation is CASSFFRRDRAYNEQFF.